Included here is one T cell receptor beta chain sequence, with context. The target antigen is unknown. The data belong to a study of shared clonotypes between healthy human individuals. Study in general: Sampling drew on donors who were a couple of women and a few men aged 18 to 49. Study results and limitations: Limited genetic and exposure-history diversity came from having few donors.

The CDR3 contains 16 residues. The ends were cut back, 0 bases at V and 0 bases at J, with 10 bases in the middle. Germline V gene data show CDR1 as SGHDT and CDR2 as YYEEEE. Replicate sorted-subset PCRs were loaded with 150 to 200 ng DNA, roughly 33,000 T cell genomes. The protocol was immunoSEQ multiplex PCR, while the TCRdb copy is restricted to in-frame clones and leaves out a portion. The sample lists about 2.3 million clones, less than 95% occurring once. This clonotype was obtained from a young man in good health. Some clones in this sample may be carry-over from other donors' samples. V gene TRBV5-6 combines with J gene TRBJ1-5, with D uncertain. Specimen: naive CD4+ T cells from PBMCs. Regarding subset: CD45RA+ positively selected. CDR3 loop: CASSLGRGVSNQPQHF. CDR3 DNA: TGTGCCAGCAGCTTGGGCCGTGGGGTTAGCAATCAGCCCCAGCATTTT.